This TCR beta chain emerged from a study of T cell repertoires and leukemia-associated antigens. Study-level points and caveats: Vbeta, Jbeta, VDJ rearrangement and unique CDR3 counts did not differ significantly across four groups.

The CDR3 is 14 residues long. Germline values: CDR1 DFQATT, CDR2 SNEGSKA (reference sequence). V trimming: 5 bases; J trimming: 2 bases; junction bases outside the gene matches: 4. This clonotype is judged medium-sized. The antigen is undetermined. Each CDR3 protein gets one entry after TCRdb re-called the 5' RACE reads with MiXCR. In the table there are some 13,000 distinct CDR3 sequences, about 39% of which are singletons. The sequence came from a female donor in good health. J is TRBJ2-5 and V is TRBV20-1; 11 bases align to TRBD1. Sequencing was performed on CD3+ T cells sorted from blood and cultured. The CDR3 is CSAGGTGGQETQYF. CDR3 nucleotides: TGCAGTGCTGGGGGGACAGGGGGGCAAGAGACCCAGTACTTC.